What follows are 19 T cell receptor beta chains derived from one specimen sequenced in a study of response to subunit inactivated influenza vaccine. TCRdb passed the RT-PCR reads through MiXCR, listing each CDR3 protein once. The sample carries about 650,000 distinct CDR3 sequences, approximately 15% recorded once. The sequencing here drew on PBMCs from blood, taken 14 to 15 days before vaccination. The receptors originated from a man in his fifties or sixties who received an inactivated influenza vaccine.

This clonotype occurred a few times. The chain recombines TRBV7-9 with TRBJ1-1; D might be TRBD1 (5 bases). V was clipped by 5 bases and J by 3 bases, with 16 bases between them. The CDR3 extends over 15 amino acids. The germline V gene encodes CDR1 SEHNR and CDR2 FQNEAQ (reference sequence). This CDR3 reads CASSPPGRADTEAFF. CDR3 DNA: TGTGCCAGCAGCCCGCCGGGCAGGGCGGACACTGAAGCTTTCTTT.

This clonotype was seen a handful of times. This chain links TRBV5-1 with TRBJ1-1; the D gene is possibly TRBD1 (5 bases). Trimming took off 6 bases at V and 6 bases at J, with 18 bases between the two ends. The CDR3 runs 14 residues. Germline V CDR1 and CDR2: SGHRS, YFSETQ. The CDR3 loop is CASTEDILVAEAFF. DNA of the CDR3: TGCGCCAGCACCGAGGACATCCTCGTCGCTGAAGCTTTCTTT.

In this sample, this clonotype turned up many times. The chain couples TRBV10-3 to TRBJ2-7; D unclear. Germline V gives CDR1 ENHRY, CDR2 SYGVKD. V was trimmed by 0 bases and J by 4 bases, leaving 7 bases between them. There are 13 residues in the CDR3. CDR3 bases: TGTGCCATCAGTGAGTCCGCAACTTACGAGCAGTACTTC. As protein: CAISESATYEQYF.

This clonotype was counted a few times. CDR3 sequence: CASSPITRLTDTQYF. The CDR3 DNA reads TGTGCCAGCAGCCCCATCACTAGGTTGACAGATACGCAGTATTTT. The rearrangement uses TRBV5-6 and TRBJ2-3; D might be TRBD2 (5 bases). CDR3 length: 15 amino acids. Germline V gene data show CDR1 as SGHDT and CDR2 as YYEEEE. V lost 4 bases, J lost 3 bases, and 15 bases lay in between.

This clonotype was observed a handful of times. The rearrangement joins TRBV7-9 to TRBJ2-1; no clear D. CDR3 length: 16 amino acids. The germline V gene encodes CDR1 SEHNR and CDR2 FQNEAQ (reference sequence). The germline V and J ends were trimmed by 1 base and 6 bases, with 16 bases remaining between them. CDR3: CASSLGTDPRANEQFF. The CDR3 DNA follows: TGTGCCAGCAGCTTAGGGACCGATCCTCGAGCCAATGAGCAGTTCTTC.

This clonotype was found a few times. The chain is built from TRBV10-3 and TRBJ2-6; no clear D gene. CDR1 ENHRY and CDR2 SYGVKD come from the germline V gene. Trimming removed 0 bases from V and 3 bases from J, with 3 bases in between. This CDR3 has 14 residues. The CDR3 protein is CAISESGGANVLTF. The CDR3 DNA is TGTGCCATCAGTGAGTCTGGTGGGGCCAACGTCCTGACTTTC.

CDR3 residues: CSARDLRVDTGELFF. The DNA for the CDR3 is TGCAGTGCTAGAGATCTCAGGGTCGACACCGGGGAGCTGTTTTTT. This rearrangement joins TRBV20-1 to TRBJ2-2, with D possibly matching TRBD1 (5 bases). Trimming took off 0 bases at V and 3 bases at J, with 11 bases between the two ends. Germline CDR1 is DFQATT and CDR2 is SNEGSKA (reference sequence). CDR3 length: 15 residues.

At least ten counts were recorded for this clonotype. This chain uses TRBV12-3 or TRBV12-4 with TRBJ2-1, with D possibly TRBD2 on 5 matching bases. This CDR3 region has 15 residues. The V and J ends lost 3 bases and 0 bases respectively, with 9 bases between them. The CDR3 DNA reads as TGTGCCAGCAGTTTGGAGGCGAGCTCCTACAATGAGCAGTTCTTC. Translating gives CASSLEASSYNEQFF.

The genes are TRBV18 and TRBJ2-6; D may be TRBD1 (5 bases). Trimming stripped 2 bases from V and 0 bases from J, with 11 bases between. The CDR3 is 17 amino acids. Per the germline V gene, CDR1 is KGHSH and CDR2 is LQKENI. CDR3 in DNA: TGTGCCAGCTCACCAATACAGGATAACTCTGGGGCCAACGTCCTGACTTTC. Protein: CASSPIQDNSGANVLTF.

In its sample, this clonotype was seen a few times. This rearrangement joins TRBV6-5 to TRBJ2-3; D assignment may be TRBD1 or TRBD2 (5 bases each). The CDR3 is 16 amino acids. With 5 bases removed from V and 3 bases from J, the gap between germline ends came to 18 bases. Germline V gene sequence: CDR1 MNHEY, CDR2 SVGAGI. CDR3: CASSNRKGRVTDTQYF. CDR3 bases: TGTGCCAGCAGTAACCGAAAGGGACGGGTTACAGATACGCAGTATTTT.

The V and J genes are TRBV3-1 and TRBJ1-1; 7 bases line up with TRBD1. CDR3 length: 15 amino acids. Trimming took 1 base from V and 1 from J; bases not matched to a gene: 3. CDR1 and CDR2 (germline): LGHDT, YNNKEL (reference sequence). The DNA of the CDR3 is TGTGCCAGCAGCCAAGCGGGGACAGCGAACACTGAAGCTTTCTTT. Encoded protein: CASSQAGTANTEAFF.

This clonotype showed up many times. The CDR3 DNA is TGTGCCAGCAGCTTGAGGGGGAATAGCAATCAGCCCCAGCATTTT. This encodes CASSLRGNSNQPQHF. This chain joins TRBV5-6 and TRBJ1-5, with D possibly being TRBD1 (6 bases). V lost 1 base, J lost 0 bases, and 8 bases lay in between. The CDR3 is 15 residues long. Germline V lookup: CDR1 SGHDT, CDR2 YYEEEE. Full variable domain (rest looked up from reference TRBV5-6 and TRBJ1-5): DAGVTQSPTHLIKTRGQQVTLRCSPKSGHDTVSWYQQALGQGPQFIFQYYEEEERQRGNFPDRFSGHQFPNYSSELNVNALLLGDSALYLCASSLRGNSNQPQHFGDGTRLSIL.

The V and J genes are TRBV15 and TRBJ2-1; 9 nucleotides align to TRBD2. Germline loops: CDR1 LNHNV, CDR2 YYDKDF (reference sequence). This CDR3 has 15 amino acids. The ends lost 4 bases at V and 3 bases at J; junction bases unmatched: 4. The CDR3 spells CATSKDSGSYNEQFF. CDR3 coding DNA: TGTGCCACCAGCAAGGATAGCGGGAGCTACAATGAGCAGTTCTTC.

Remarks on this clonotype: The germline gene is not matched at one end of the junction; a read error may be the cause. This chain links TRBV11-3 with TRBJ2-2; D not certain. The CDR3 extends over 13 amino acids. The germline V gene has CDR1 SGHNT and CDR2 YENEEA. The CDR3 DNA reads TGTGCCACCAGCTTAGTCTCAGCCGGGGAGCTGTTTTTT. Protein sequence: CATSLVSAGELFF.

The rearrangement joins TRBV12-5 to TRBJ2-3; D is uncertain. V dropped 5 bases and J dropped 5 bases, with 8 bases sitting between them. Germline V gene sequence: CDR1 LGHNT, CDR2 FRNRAP. This CDR3 is 12 amino acids long. CDR3 residues: CASGVTEDTQYF. In nucleotides, the CDR3 is TGTGCTAGTGGTGTGACGGAAGATACGCAGTATTTT.

Many counts were recorded for this clonotype. The chain carries TRBV29-1 and TRBJ2-2; 9 nucleotides agree with TRBD1. The CDR3 spans 14 residues. Germline CDR1 SQVTM, CDR2 ANQGSEA. J gave up 5 bases and V 3 bases, and 4 bases lay outside the gene matches. The CDR3 DNA follows: TGCAGCGTTGAGACAGGGGGGGGGACCGGGGAGCTGTTTTTT. Translated, it gives CSVETGGGTGELFF.

The V and J genes are TRBV7-6 and TRBJ1-4; perhaps TRBD1 as D (6 bases). CDR1 and CDR2 from the germline V gene are SGHVS and FNYEAQ. With 1 base removed from V and 7 bases from J, the gap between germline ends came to 10 bases. CDR3 length: 14 amino acids. CDR3 DNA: TGTGCCAGCAGCTTAGTGGGGGGCTCTGAAAAACTGTTTTTT. Residues: CASSLVGGSEKLFF.

This chain connects TRBV20-1 to TRBJ2-5, with 9 bases fitting TRBD2. The CDR3 covers 14 residues. V shed 3 bases and J 3 bases; nucleotides not matched to a gene: 5. Germline CDR1 reads DFQATT; CDR2 reads SNEGSKA (reference sequence). CDR3 sequence: CSASPGTSKETQYF. The CDR3 nucleotides are TGCAGTGCTAGTCCCGGGACTAGCAAAGAGACCCAGTACTTC.

This clonotype was counted many times. This chain joins TRBV20-1 and TRBJ2-7, with a tentative D call TRBD2 (6 bases). This CDR3 spans 13 amino acids. Trimming took off 2 bases at V and 5 bases at J, with 13 bases between the two ends. Germline CDR1 and CDR2: DFQATT and SNEGSKA (reference sequence). The CDR3 spells CSARWEASNEQYF. The CDR3 bases are TGCAGTGCTAGATGGGAGGCAAGCAACGAGCAGTACTTC.